This is a list of T cell receptor beta chains from one sample in a study of CD8 T cells in Susac syndrome. MiXCR, run by TCRdb on the immunoSEQ multiplex PCR reads, gives a single entry per CDR3 protein. The repertoire includes approximately 200,000 distinct CDR3 sequences, around 93% of them detected once, and around 0.08% sits in the top ten. The sample comprised CD4+ T cells from PBMCs. The receptors were sampled from a human donor with multiple sclerosis. Each CDR3 is given with its conserved first and last residue. The D gene is left open where the match is weak. Not every row has a clone size; where given, it reads once, few, many or a size class.

d_call clone_size j_call v_call cdr3_nt cdr3_aa
TRBD1 NA TRBJ1-6 TRBV2 TGTGCCAGCAGTGGTCGGACAGGGGGAAACTCACCCCTCCACTTT CASSGRTGGNSPLHF
NA NA TRBJ1-5 TRBV3-1 TGTGCCAGCAGCCAAGGACCGGGCGATCAGCCCCAGCATTTT CASSQGPGDQPQHF
NA NA TRBJ1-6 TRBV19 TGTGCCAGTAGTGAGAGGGGTCACTATAATTCACCCCTCCACTTT CASSERGHYNSPLHF
NA NA TRBJ2-2 TRBV20-1 TGCAGTGCTAGTTGGAGGGACAAGGGGCTGTTTTTT CSASWRDKGLFF
NA NA TRBJ1-1 TRBV12-3/TRBV12-4 TGTGCCAGCAGTTTCCCCGGTACTGAAGCTTTCTTT CASSFPGTEAFF
NA NA TRBJ1-1 TRBV29-1 TGCAGCGCTCCCGGGGACCGTCGGTCGTACACTGAAGCTTTCTTT CSAPGDRRSYTEAFF
NA NA TRBJ2-3 TRBV3-1 TGTGCCAGCAGCCAAGATATGACAGGAGACGATACGCAGTATTTT CASSQDMTGDDTQYF
NA NA TRBJ2-7 TRBV28 TGTGCCACCTGCCCGGGGCCCGGCTACGAGCAGTACTTC CATCPGPGYEQYF
TRBD2 NA TRBJ2-1 TRBV7-9 TGTGCCAGCAGTCTTTCCTCCGGGACTAGGACCGATGAGCAGTTCTTC CASSLSSGTRTDEQFF
NA NA TRBJ1-6 TRBV5-1 TGCGCCAGCAGCCCGGAGGCCCAGATGTATAATTCACCCCTCCACTTT CASSPEAQMYNSPLHF
NA NA TRBJ1-6 TRBV30 TGTGCCTGGAGTGTAACGGTTGATAATTCACCCCTCCACTTT CAWSVTVDNSPLHF
TRBD2 NA TRBJ2-3 TRBV27 TGTGCCAGCAGTACTCCGGGGGGATCTAGCACAGATACGCAGTATTTT CASSTPGGSSTDTQYF
TRBD2 NA TRBJ2-5 TRBV29-1 TGCAGCGTGGGGCCGGGGGGAACCCAGTACTTC CSVGPGGTQYF
TRBD2 NA TRBJ2-1 TRBV3-1 TGTGCCAGCAGCCAACTAGCGGGGGCCCCCCCCCACAATGAGCAGTTCTTC CASSQLAGAPPHNEQFF
NA NA TRBJ1-2 TRBV14 TGTGCCAGCAGCCAATTCAGCGAAGGGGTATCGTTCACCTTC CASSQFSEGVSFTF
NA NA TRBJ2-5 TRBV9 TGTGCCAGCAGCGTAGCCGGGGAACGCGGCTTCCCAGTCTTC CASSVAGERGFPVF
NA NA TRBJ2-5 TRBV15 TGTGCCACCTCTCTAGACGCACAAGAGACCCAGTACTTC CATSLDAQETQYF
NA NA TRBJ1-5 TRBV30 TGTGCCTGGAGTCCCACAATTAGCAATCAGCCCCAGCATTTT CAWSPTISNQPQHF
NA NA TRBJ2-7 TRBV23-1 TGCGCCAGCAGTCAAATTGGACGCCTCAAGACCTACGAGCAGTACTTC CASSQIGRLKTYEQYF
NA NA TRBJ1-2 TRBV29-1 TGCAGCGCCCCGGAGTGGGAAAACTATGGCTACACCTTC CSAPEWENYGYTF
NA once TRBJ2-3 TRBV2 TGTGCCAAGGTTCCCACAGATACGCAGTATTTT CAKVPTDTQYF
TRBD1 NA TRBJ2-7 TRBV2 TGTGCCAGCGGGGGACAGGGCGTCTACGAGCAGTACTTC CASGGQGVYEQYF